The subject of this entry is one T cell receptor beta chain. Its cognate antigen is unknown. The data derive from a study of CD4 T cells in relation to SARS-CoV-2 and coronaviruses. Study observations and caveats: Compared with monoreactive clones, crossreactive clones showed significantly weaker SARS-CoV-2 expansion.

CD4+ T cells from unexposed donors were obtained before the COVID-19 pandemic (2011-2018). Method: immunoSEQ multiplex PCR; TCRdb's copy keeps in-frame clones and lacks some. The sample contains 60,000 to 75,000 clones, more than 80% of which appear only once. The CDR3 loop spans 13 amino acids. The ends were cut back, 7 bases at V and 4 bases at J, with 12 bases in the middle. Per the germline V gene, CDR1 is MDHEN and CDR2 is SYDVKM. Sequencing was done on a sample of naive CD4+ T cells from PBMCs. Subset noted: naive CD4+ T cells isolated by negative enrichment. The V gene is TRBV28, the J gene TRBJ2-3, with D perhaps TRBD1 (6 bases). This TCR derives from a human donor in good health. The CDR3 DNA is TGTGCCAGCACTTGGGGGCGAGCAGATACGCAGTATTTT. Its translation: CASTWGRADTQYF.